This passage covers 15 T cell receptor beta chains from one sample sequenced in a study of OX40 agonist ivuxolimab in advanced cancers. Generated by immunoSEQ multiplex PCR, the TCRdb table keeps only in-frame clones and is missing some. The table records 60,000 to 80,000 clones, 70% to 90% of them present only once. The material was CD4+ or CD8+ T cells sorted from blood, obtained in a trial of the OX40 agonist ivuxolimab. The receptors were sampled from an adult with an advanced solid tumor such as melanoma, head and neck, liver or kidney cancer.

The chain uses TRBV18 and TRBJ1-4; D uncertain. The CDR3 runs 15 residues. Germline V gene sequence: CDR1 KGHSH, CDR2 LQKENI. Deletions cut 3 bases from V and 2 bases from J, with 10 bases between. The DNA for the CDR3 is TGTGCCAGCTCACCTCCGGATTGGACTAATGAAAAACTGTTTTTT. Amino acids: CASSPPDWTNEKLFF.

The chain is built from TRBV2 and TRBJ1-5; D is uncertain. The CDR3 runs 16 residues. The germline V and J ends were trimmed by 3 bases and 2 bases, with 14 bases remaining between them. CDR1 and CDR2 from the germline V gene are SNHLY and FYNNEI. CDR3 sequence (DNA): TGTGCCAGCAGTGACCTCGGGGTATATGGCAATCAGCCCCAGCATTTT. Protein sequence: CASSDLGVYGNQPQHF.

The V call is TRBV18, the J call TRBJ2-5; the D gene is possibly TRBD2 (6 bases). This CDR3 is built from 14 residues. CDR1 is KGHSH, CDR2 LQKENI, per germline. The V and J ends lost 3 bases and 2 bases respectively, with 10 bases between them. This CDR3 reads CASSPGLAQETQYF. As DNA, the CDR3 is TGTGCCAGCTCACCGGGACTGGCACAAGAGACCCAGTACTTC.

This clone has a single count. This chain connects TRBV18 to TRBJ2-2; no definite D call. Trimming left V 0 bases short and J 4 bases short, with 3 bases between. The CDR3 contains 13 residues. CDR1 is KGHSH and CDR2 is LQKENI in the germline V gene. The CDR3, as DNA: TGTGCCAGCTCACCACCGGGCACCGGGGAGCTGTTTTTT. As protein: CASSPPGTGELFF. Full variable domain (remainder filled in from reference TRBV18 and TRBJ2-2): NAGVMQNPRHLVRRRGQEARLRCSPMKGHSHVYWYRQLPEEGLKFMVYLQKENIIDESGMPKERFSAEFPKEGPSILRIQQVVRGDSAAYFCASSPPGTGELFFGEGSRLTVL.

J is TRBJ1-3 and V is TRBV6-5; 7 positions agree with TRBD1. This CDR3 is built from 15 residues. CDR1 and CDR2 from the germline V gene are MNHEY and SVGAGI. V lost 6 bases to trimming and J lost 0 bases; unmatched junction nucleotides: 5. This CDR3 reads CASSPDRASGNTIYF. The CDR3 DNA reads TGTGCCAGCAGCCCCGACAGGGCCTCTGGAAACACCATATATTTT.

This chain uses TRBV5-1 with TRBJ2-3, with 9 bases that match TRBD1. Per the germline V gene, CDR1 is SGHRS and CDR2 is YFSETQ. The CDR3 is 16 residues long. V dropped 4 bases and J dropped 0; count of bases not matched to a gene: 6. The CDR3 spells CASSTQGASSTDTQYF. Written as DNA, the CDR3 is TGCGCCAGCAGCACACAGGGGGCGTCTAGCACAGATACGCAGTATTTT.

The chain carries TRBV19 and TRBJ2-2, with D possibly being TRBD1 (5 bases). The CDR3 loop spans 15 amino acids. The V gene's germline CDR1 is LNHDA and CDR2 SQIVND (reference sequence). V was trimmed by 5 bases and J by 4 bases, leaving 14 bases between them. CDR3 DNA sequence: TGTGCCAGTAGTTATAGAGACAGAGCCACCGGGGAGCTGTTTTTT. Translating it yields CASSYRDRATGELFF.

The rearrangement joins TRBV7-2 to TRBJ2-5; no clear D gene. This CDR3 has 14 amino acids. Germline lookup yields CDR1 SGHTA and CDR2 FQGNSA. The V gene lost 0 bases and the J gene lost 4 bases, with 9 bases spanning the gap. The CDR3 loop reads CASSLARRVETQYF. The CDR3 DNA sequence: TGTGCCAGCAGCTTAGCGCGGAGAGTAGAGACCCAGTACTTC. The whole variable domain, filled in from reference TRBV7-2 and TRBJ2-5, reads GAGVSQSPSNKVTEKGKDVELRCDPISGHTALYWYRQSLGQGLEFLIYFQGNSAPDKSGLPSDRFSAERTGGSVSTLTIQRTQQEDSAVYLCASSLARRVETQYFGPGTRLLVL.

V and J are TRBV21-1 and TRBJ1-3; the table's D call, TRBD1, has no DNA check behind it. TRBV21-1 is a known pseudogene. The CDR3 is 17 amino acids. The CDR3 sequence is CASSKASLDRPGNTIYF. The CDR3 nucleotides read TGTGCCAGCAGCAAAGCATCCTTGGACAGGCCTGGAAACACCATATATTTT.

This rearrangement joins TRBV19 to TRBJ2-3, with D possibly being TRBD1 or TRBD2 (7 bases each). Germline V CDR1 and CDR2: LNHDA, SQIVND (reference sequence). The CDR3 extends over 14 amino acids. V gave up 3 bases and J gave up 9 bases, with 16 bases separating them. The CDR3 reads CASSMAGGRGTQYF. Here the CDR3 DNA reads TGTGCCAGTAGTATGGCAGGGGGGAGGGGGACGCAGTATTTT.

This chain joins TRBV4-1 and TRBJ2-7; no firm D call. V was clipped by 2 bases and J by 1 base, with 12 bases between them. Germline loops: CDR1 MGHRA, CDR2 YSYEKL. The CDR3 contains 15 residues. The CDR3 DNA is TGCGCCAGCAGCCAAAATGGCCCCATTTCCTACGAGCAGTACTTC. Translated: CASSQNGPISYEQYF.

The rearrangement joins TRBV10-3 to TRBJ1-5; 8 bases are shared with TRBD1. The CDR3 has 15 residues. The V gene's germline CDR1 is ENHRY and CDR2 SYGVKD. The V segment lost 6 bases and the J segment 6 bases; nucleotides outside the gene matches: 10. Written as DNA, the CDR3 is TGTGCCATCAGCCCGGGACAGGTGAACTCTCAGCCCCAGCATTTT. Protein product: CAISPGQVNSQPQHF.

This clone was counted once. The gene calls are TRBV5-1 and TRBJ1-5, with a tentative D call TRBD1 (5 bases). CDR1 is SGHRS, CDR2 YFSETQ, per germline. V shed 4 bases and J shed 2 bases, with 16 bases lying between them. The CDR3 contains 16 residues. CDR3 sequence (DNA): TGCGCCAGCAGCCCTCAGGGTTTTGGCGGCAATCAGCCCCAGCATTTT. This codes for CASSPQGFGGNQPQHF.

Only one count was recorded for this clone. This sequence joins TRBV4-2 and TRBJ2-1; TRBD2 aligns across 9 bases. The CDR3 loop spans 15 amino acids. V gave up 2 bases and J gave up 2 bases; unmatched junction bases: 1. CDR1 LGHNA and CDR2 YNFKEQ come from the germline V gene. The CDR3 loop reads CASSQLAGPYNEQFF. CDR3 nucleotide sequence: TGTGCCAGCAGCCAACTAGCGGGGCCCTACAATGAGCAGTTCTTC.

V and J are TRBV28 and TRBJ1-5, with TRBD1 matching over 7 bases. The CDR3 covers 16 residues. Germline values: CDR1 MDHEN, CDR2 SYDVKM. Trimming at V came to 6 bases and at J to 2 bases, leaving 10 bases not matched to a gene. The CDR3 here is CASRWAGGFRNQPQHF. CDR3 sequence (DNA): TGTGCCAGCAGATGGGCAGGGGGGTTTCGCAATCAGCCCCAGCATTTT.